The sequence of this T cell receptor (beta chain) was determined in a study of cytomegalovirus exposure and HLA in healthy donors. Study context: T cells numbering 150 million to 200 million yielded around 120 million unique TCR beta sequences in an earlier analysis.

Study conclusions and caveats: Researchers counted over 150 TCR beta chains as cytomegalovirus-associated. In a later analysis, several top co-occurrence clusters appeared linked to parvovirus B19, influenza, CMV and Epstein-Barr virus.

CDR1 is WNHNN and CDR2 is SYGVQD in the germline V gene (reference sequence). CDR3 size: 18 residues. V was trimmed by 3 bases and J by 0 bases, leaving 18 bases between them. As regards this clone: What it recognizes is unknown.

The study ran its PCR with 60 Vbeta and 13 Jbeta primers. Method: immunoSEQ multiplex PCR; TCRdb's copy keeps in-frame clones and lacks some. The top ten hold about 0.3% of the sample, which has about 250,000 clones, 80% seen once. Material: PBMCs. V and J are TRBV10-1 and TRBJ2-1; possible D gene TRBD2, 5 bases. This clonotype originated in a girl aged 2 to 10 in good health and CMV-seronegative. CDR3 DNA sequence: TGCGCCAGCAGTGATCCCCTTGGAGGCCGGGGCTCCTACAATGAGCAGTTCTTC. Translation gives CASSDPLGGRGSYNEQFF.